This T cell receptor (beta chain) was identified in a study of blood T cell repertoires in COVID-19. Only in-frame clones appear in the TCRdb table, and some are missing; sequencing was by immunoSEQ multiplex PCR. The repertoire holds approximately 440,000 clones, with about 90% as singletons. Individuals aged about 18 to 89 years were recruited from roughly 22 US areas. Germline values: CDR1 SGHNT, CDR2 YYREEE (reference sequence). CDR3 length: 15 amino acids. Trimming pared 3 bases from V and 4 bases from J, leaving 16 bases between. Sequenced material: PBMCs or T cells enriched from blood (not recorded which). The TCR sequence derives from a woman under 30 who had recovered from COVID-19. The gene calls are TRBV5-4 and TRBJ2-5; TRBD2 might be the D (7 bases). The CDR3 is CASSWGGGGVETQYF. The CDR3 region has the DNA TGTGCCAGCAGCTGGGGGGGCGGGGGCGTAGAGACCCAGTACTTC.